This T cell receptor beta chain was captured by sequencing in a study of blood T cell repertoires in COVID-19. Sequencing used immunoSEQ multiplex PCR; TCRdb keeps in-frame clones, though not all of them. The sample lists 200,000 to 300,000 clones; approximately 90% were seen once. The CDR3 length is 15 residues. Germline V gives CDR1 SGHNT, CDR2 YENEEA. Unmatched junction bases numbered 5, after V lost 5 bases and J lost 3 bases. The source material was PBMCs or T cells enriched from blood (not recorded which). V usage is TRBV11-3 and J usage is TRBJ1-5, with TRBD1 matching over 9 bases. The sequence was obtained from a woman in her 40s with acute COVID-19. In DNA form, the CDR3 reads TGTGCCAGCAGCCCGGGACAGGGAGACAATCAGCCCCAGCATTTT. Amino acids: CASSPGQGDNQPQHF.